This passage covers 2 T cell receptor beta chains from one sample sequenced in a study of monozygotic twins with inflammatory bowel disease. With the 5' RACE reads reprocessed, TCRdb shows one record per CDR3 protein and no DNA. This table holds about 380,000 distinct CDR3 sequences. The sequencing sample was made of blood. The receptors derive from a human donor with ulcerative colitis or Crohn's disease, or a healthy co-twin of an affected twin (not recorded which).

This chain uses TRBV9 with TRBJ2-1; TCRdb lists TRBD1, though no DNA is available to test this call. The CDR3 runs to 14 residues. Germline CDR1 reads SGDLS; CDR2 reads YYNGEE. The CDR3: CASERGAEYNEQFF. Drawing the rest from reference TRBV9 and TRBJ2-1, the complete variable domain is DSGVTQTPKHLITATGQRVTLRCSPRSGDLSVYWYQQSLDQGLQFLIQYYNGEERAKGNILERFSAQQFPDLHSELNLSSLELGDSALYFCASERGAEYNEQFFGPGTRLTVL.

V usage is TRBV10-3 and J usage is TRBJ2-3; TCRdb's D call of TRBD2 is untestable without DNA. This CDR3 has 15 residues. Germline V CDR1 and CDR2: ENHRY, SYGVKD. CDR3 protein: CAISDGTSGSDTQYF.